The rows below give T cell receptor beta chains drawn from one sample of a study of early T cells in non-severe SARS-CoV-2 infection. Each CDR3 protein gets one entry after TCRdb re-called the 5' RACE reads with MiXCR. The data show about 80,000 distinct CDR3 sequences, with more than 10% seen just once and about 3.4% held by the top ten. Sequenced: whole blood. These receptors originate from an adult who was a healthcare worker with PCR-confirmed SARS-CoV-2 infection or an uninfected control (not recorded which). Both conserved end residues are part of each CDR3. A D gene is named only where the DNA matches it firmly. A clone size is listed for some rows: how often the clone was seen (once, few, many), or a class if it is expanded.

abundance: -
d_gene: TRBD2
v_gene: TRBV28
j_gene: TRBJ2-7
CDR3nt: TGTGCCAGCAGTAACTTAGCGGGAGGGCCCTACGAGCAGTACTTC
CDR3aa: CASSNLAGGPYEQYF

abundance: few
d_gene: TRBD1
v_gene: TRBV5-6
j_gene: TRBJ2-1
CDR3nt: TGTGCCAGCAGGAAAGACAGGGGAAGCTTTAATGAGCAGTTCTTC
CDR3aa: CASRKDRGSFNEQFF

abundance: -
d_gene: TRBD1
v_gene: TRBV2
j_gene: TRBJ1-2
CDR3nt: TGTGCCAGCAGTTTGGGACAGGGGGCGCAGAGCTATGGCTACACCTTC
CDR3aa: CASSLGQGAQSYGYTF

abundance: -
d_gene: -
v_gene: TRBV20-1
j_gene: TRBJ2-1
CDR3nt: TGCAGTGCTAGACTACTAGCTGCTTACAATGAGCAGTTCTTC
CDR3aa: CSARLLAAYNEQFF

abundance: many
d_gene: TRBD1
v_gene: TRBV18
j_gene: TRBJ2-1
CDR3nt: TGTGCCAGCTCACTACGGACAGGGGGCAGCGATGAGCAGTTCTTC
CDR3aa: CASSLRTGGSDEQFF

abundance: few
d_gene: -
v_gene: TRBV25-1
j_gene: TRBJ1-2
CDR3nt: TGTGCCAGCCGACCTATTGACAGAAGCTATGGCTACACCTTC
CDR3aa: CASRPIDRSYGYTF

abundance: few
d_gene: -
v_gene: TRBV4-2
j_gene: TRBJ2-7
CDR3nt: TGTGCCAGCAGCCCGAAAACCCGCAGGTTAGAGCAGTACTTC
CDR3aa: CASSPKTRRLEQYF

abundance: -
d_gene: -
v_gene: TRBV28
j_gene: TRBJ1-1
CDR3nt: TGTGCCAGCACCATCGGGACATTGAACACTGAAGCTTTCTTT
CDR3aa: CASTIGTLNTEAFF

abundance: -
d_gene: TRBD2
v_gene: TRBV3-1
j_gene: TRBJ2-1
CDR3nt: TGTGCCAGCAGCCAAGGGACTAGCGGGAGACTCAATGAGCAGTTCTTC
CDR3aa: CASSQGTSGRLNEQFF

abundance: few
d_gene: -
v_gene: TRBV4-2
j_gene: TRBJ2-3
CDR3nt: TGTGCCAGCAGCCAAGTCAACAGCGTTACTAGCACAGATACGCAGTATTTT
CDR3aa: CASSQVNSVTSTDTQYF

abundance: many
d_gene: TRBD1
v_gene: TRBV19
j_gene: TRBJ2-2
CDR3nt: TGTGCCAGTAGTATAGGAGGGGGCCGAACCGGGGAGCTGTTTTTT
CDR3aa: CASSIGGGRTGELFF

abundance: -
d_gene: -
v_gene: TRBV4-2
j_gene: TRBJ2-1
CDR3nt: TGTGCCAGCAGCCGATATAACGGCTCCTACAATGAGCAGTTCTTC
CDR3aa: CASSRYNGSYNEQFF

abundance: -
d_gene: TRBD2
v_gene: TRBV7-4
j_gene: TRBJ2-1
CDR3nt: TGTGCCAGCAGCTTACCGGGACTAGCGGGAGGGTGGAGCTCCTACAATGAGCAGTTCTTC
CDR3aa: CASSLPGLAGGWSSYNEQFF

abundance: many
d_gene: -
v_gene: TRBV9
j_gene: TRBJ2-7
CDR3nt: TGTGCCAGCAGCGTAGAACCCGATCCGCCCTACGAGCAGTACTTC
CDR3aa: CASSVEPDPPYEQYF

abundance: -
d_gene: TRBD2
v_gene: TRBV3-1
j_gene: TRBJ2-1
CDR3nt: TGTGCCAGCAGCCAAGATGTTCTAGCGGGAGGCTCCTACAATGAGCAGTTCTTC
CDR3aa: CASSQDVLAGGSYNEQFF

abundance: -
d_gene: TRBD2
v_gene: TRBV7-9
j_gene: TRBJ2-1
CDR3nt: TGTGCCAGCAGCTTTCTAGCGGGAGACAACAATGAGCAGTTCTTC
CDR3aa: CASSFLAGDNNEQFF

abundance: -
d_gene: -
v_gene: TRBV28
j_gene: TRBJ2-2
CDR3nt: TGTGCCAGCAGTAGACACCGGGGCTACACCGGGGAGCTGTTTTTT
CDR3aa: CASSRHRGYTGELFF

abundance: -
d_gene: -
v_gene: TRBV5-1
j_gene: TRBJ2-1
CDR3nt: TGCGCCAGCAGCTTGGGCAGGTTCTCCTACAATGAGCAGTTCTTC
CDR3aa: CASSLGRFSYNEQFF

abundance: -
d_gene: TRBD1
v_gene: TRBV3-1
j_gene: TRBJ1-2
CDR3nt: TGTGCCAGCAGCCATCCTGGACAGGACTATGGCTACACCTTC
CDR3aa: CASSHPGQDYGYTF

abundance: -
d_gene: -
v_gene: TRBV24-1
j_gene: TRBJ2-3
CDR3nt: TGTGCCACCAGTGATCCCTCGGACAGCCAGTGGGGAGATACGCAGTATTTT
CDR3aa: CATSDPSDSQWGDTQYF

abundance: few
d_gene: -
v_gene: TRBV27
j_gene: TRBJ2-1
CDR3nt: TGTGCCAGCAGTCTTCGGGGGAAAGGGCAGTTCTTC
CDR3aa: CASSLRGKGQFF

abundance: many
d_gene: -
v_gene: TRBV7-6
j_gene: TRBJ1-5
CDR3nt: TGTGCCAGCAGCTTAGCTGGGGGGCGCAATCAGCCCCAGCATTTT
CDR3aa: CASSLAGGRNQPQHF

abundance: few
d_gene: -
v_gene: TRBV27
j_gene: TRBJ2-7
CDR3nt: TGTGCCAGCAGTTTATCGGTCTCTGGGGGGCCCGAGCAGTACTTC
CDR3aa: CASSLSVSGGPEQYF

abundance: many
d_gene: -
v_gene: TRBV29-1
j_gene: TRBJ2-1
CDR3nt: TGCAGCGTTGAAGTATACAGAGAGCAGTTCTTC
CDR3aa: CSVEVYREQFF

abundance: -
d_gene: -
v_gene: TRBV6-6
j_gene: TRBJ2-1
CDR3nt: TGTGCCAGCAGTTCCTCAGGAAATGAGCAGTTCTTC
CDR3aa: CASSSSGNEQFF

abundance: -
d_gene: TRBD1
v_gene: TRBV28
j_gene: TRBJ2-6
CDR3nt: TGTGCCAGCAGTTTCTGGACAGGGGGCTCTGGGGCCAACGTCCTGACTTTC
CDR3aa: CASSFWTGGSGANVLTF

abundance: many
d_gene: TRBD2
v_gene: TRBV6-1
j_gene: TRBJ2-2
CDR3nt: TGTGCCAGCCGGCTAGCGGACACCGGGGAGCTGTTTTTT
CDR3aa: CASRLADTGELFF

abundance: -
d_gene: -
v_gene: TRBV28
j_gene: TRBJ2-4
CDR3nt: TGTGCCAGCAGTTACTTGGGCCAGGGAGACCATTTTCAGTACTTC
CDR3aa: CASSYLGQGDHFQYF

abundance: few
d_gene: TRBD1
v_gene: TRBV30
j_gene: TRBJ1-5
CDR3nt: TGTGCCTGGAGCGGGACAGGGGATCAGCCCCAGCATTTT
CDR3aa: CAWSGTGDQPQHF

abundance: few
d_gene: -
v_gene: TRBV4-1
j_gene: TRBJ1-5
CDR3nt: TGCGCCAGCAGCCAAGATCCCTTTTCCCGAAACCAGCCCCAGCATTTT
CDR3aa: CASSQDPFSRNQPQHF

abundance: few
d_gene: -
v_gene: TRBV7-6
j_gene: TRBJ1-1
CDR3nt: TGTGCCAGCAGCTTAGGGGTTTGGAACACTGAAGCTTTCTTT
CDR3aa: CASSLGVWNTEAFF